The entry below gives a single TCR beta chain sequence along with its context. Its matching antigen is unknown. The length of the CDR3 is 15 residues. Germline CDR1 is SGHTA and CDR2 is FQGNSA. V dropped 1 base and J dropped 5 bases, with 13 bases sitting between them. This entry belongs to a study of blood T cells in healthy people across ages. Study-level information: Per two T cells, template switching captured roughly one barcoded beta molecule.

The study's findings and limits: Across the age range, TCR beta diversity per million T cells fell in a roughly linear way. A strong correlation was found between TCR beta diversity and the percentage of naive T cells.

A J-beta primer mix and a sample-barcoded 5' primer were used in a second PCR of about 7 to 12 cycles. Every cDNA molecule bore a tag from a template-switch adaptor containing 12 random nucleotides. TCRdb ran MiXCR on the 5' RACE reads and lists one entry per CDR3 protein. The table shows approximately 1.5 million distinct CDR3 sequences, with approximately 43% occurring only once. This receptor was taken from a woman aged 18-29 years in good health. Sequenced: blood. The chain recombines TRBV7-2 with TRBJ2-3; perhaps TRBD2 as D (6 bases). CDR3 protein: CASSLGVLARDTQYF. The CDR3 bases are TGTGCCAGCAGCTTAGGGGTGCTAGCGAGAGATACGCAGTATTTT. Full variable domain (outside the CDR3, taken from reference TRBV7-2 and TRBJ2-3): GAGVSQSPSNKVTEKGKDVELRCDPISGHTALYWYRQSLGQGLEFLIYFQGNSAPDKSGLPSDRFSAERTGGSVSTLTIQRTQQEDSAVYLCASSLGVLARDTQYFGPGTRLTVL.